Each of the 2 T cell receptor beta chains below was sequenced from the same sample in a study of shared clonotypes between healthy human individuals. The repertoire was sequenced with immunoSEQ multiplex PCR; TCRdb's copy has only in-frame clones and lacks some. The sample records almost 750,000 clones, over 60% being singletons. Source material: memory CD4+ T cells sorted from blood. As for subset: CD45RA-negative fraction. The receptors were sampled from a woman aged 30 to 39 in good health.

J is TRBJ2-7 and V is TRBV7-9, with no clear D. Germline CDR1 SEHNR, CDR2 FQNEAQ (reference sequence). The CDR3 totals 14 residues. Trimming shortened V by 5 bases and J by 6 bases, and 17 bases separated the two germline ends. The DNA of the CDR3 is TGTGCCAGCAGCCCGCATGGGGTCTACCGCGAGCAGTACTTC. This gives the protein CASSPHGVYREQYF.

This clone was observed a handful of times. The chain links TRBV12-5 to TRBJ1-1; D might be TRBD1 (5 bases). V lost 8 bases and J lost 1, with 17 bases in between. The CDR3 length is 15 residues. The germline V gene encodes CDR1 LGHNT and CDR2 FRNRAP. CDR3 loop: CASPRCGAWNTEAFF. The CDR3, as DNA: TGTGCTAGTCCACGATGCGGGGCCTGGAACACTGAAGCTTTCTTT.